This T cell receptor (beta chain) was retrieved from a study of T cell responses to AZD1222 COVID-19 vaccine. Study observations and caveats: Among spike-specific TCRs, nearly half reportedly target unmutated variant regions. Only five or six individuals given AZD1222 were seropositive at baseline. Females made up more of the donors, who were largely white British, and clonal diversity may have come out too low. The repertoires were collected only after the peak T cell response.

Points on this clone: Its antigen is as yet unknown.

Some clones are missing from TCRdb's copy, which holds only in-frame ones; the method was immunoSEQ multiplex PCR. The sample records about 140,000 clones, around 91% being singletons. V gave up 0 bases and J gave up 7 bases, with 8 bases separating them. This CDR3 is built from 13 residues. Per germline, CDR1 SGHTS and CDR2 YDEGEE. The TCR comes from an adult in good health. The rearrangement joins TRBV5-8 to TRBJ1-5; D remains ambiguous. Source: peripheral blood, taken on day 0 of AZD1222 vaccination. The CDR3 loop reads CASSLVGWQPQHF. The DNA for the CDR3 is TGTGCCAGCAGCTTGGTCGGGTGGCAGCCCCAGCATTTT.